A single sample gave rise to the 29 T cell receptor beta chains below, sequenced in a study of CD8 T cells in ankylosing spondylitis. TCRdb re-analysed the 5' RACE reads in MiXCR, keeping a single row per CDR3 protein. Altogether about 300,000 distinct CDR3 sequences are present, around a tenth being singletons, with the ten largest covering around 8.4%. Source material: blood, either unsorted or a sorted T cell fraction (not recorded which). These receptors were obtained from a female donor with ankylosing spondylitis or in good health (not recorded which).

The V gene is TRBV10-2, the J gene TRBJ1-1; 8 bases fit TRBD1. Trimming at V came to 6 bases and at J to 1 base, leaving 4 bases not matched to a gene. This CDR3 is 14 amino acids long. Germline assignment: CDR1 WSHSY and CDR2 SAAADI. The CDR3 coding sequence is TGCGCCAGCAGACCAGGGACAGGGAACACTGAAGCTTTCTTT. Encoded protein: CASRPGTGNTEAFF.

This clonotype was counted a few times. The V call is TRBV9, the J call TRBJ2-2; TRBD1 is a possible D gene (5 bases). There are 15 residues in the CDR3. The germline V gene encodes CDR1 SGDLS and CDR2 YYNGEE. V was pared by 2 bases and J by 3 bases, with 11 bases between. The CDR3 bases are TGTGCCAGCAGCGTGGGGCAGGGCGACACCGGGGAGCTGTTTTTT. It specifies CASSVGQGDTGELFF. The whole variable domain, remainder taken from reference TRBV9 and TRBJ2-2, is DSGVTQTPKHLITATGQRVTLRCSPRSGDLSVYWYQQSLDQGLQFLIQYYNGEERAKGNILERFSAQQFPDLHSELNLSSLELGDSALYFCASSVGQGDTGELFFGEGSRLTVL.

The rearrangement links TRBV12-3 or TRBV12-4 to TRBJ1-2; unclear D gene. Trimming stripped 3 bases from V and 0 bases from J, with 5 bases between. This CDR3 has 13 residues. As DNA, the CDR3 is TGTGCCAGCAGTTTCTTGACTAACTATGGCTACACCTTC. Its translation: CASSFLTNYGYTF.

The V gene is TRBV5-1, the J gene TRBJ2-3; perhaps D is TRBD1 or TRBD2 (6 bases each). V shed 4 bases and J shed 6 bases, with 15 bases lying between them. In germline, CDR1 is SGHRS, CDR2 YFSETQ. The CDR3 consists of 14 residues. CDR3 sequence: CASSPEGGRDTQYF. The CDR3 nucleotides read TGCGCCAGCAGCCCGGAGGGGGGAAGGGATACGCAGTATTTT.

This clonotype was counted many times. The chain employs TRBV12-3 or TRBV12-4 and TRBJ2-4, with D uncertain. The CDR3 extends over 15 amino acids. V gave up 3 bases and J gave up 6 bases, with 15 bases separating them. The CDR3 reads CASSFSPNGPNIQYF. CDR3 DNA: TGTGCCAGCAGTTTTTCACCTAATGGACCAAACATTCAGTACTTC.

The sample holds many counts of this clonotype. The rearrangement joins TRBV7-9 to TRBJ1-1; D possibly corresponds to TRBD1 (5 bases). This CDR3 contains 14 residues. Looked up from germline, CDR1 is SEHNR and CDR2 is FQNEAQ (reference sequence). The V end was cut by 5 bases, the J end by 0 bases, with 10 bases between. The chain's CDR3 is CASSGGGLNTEAFF. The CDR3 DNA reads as TGTGCCAGCAGCGGGGGGGGATTGAACACTGAAGCTTTCTTT.

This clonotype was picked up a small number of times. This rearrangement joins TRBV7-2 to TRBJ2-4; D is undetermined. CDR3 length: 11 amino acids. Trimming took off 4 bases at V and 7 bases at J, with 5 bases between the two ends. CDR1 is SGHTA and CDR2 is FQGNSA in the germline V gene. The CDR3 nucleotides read TGTGCCAGCAGCTCCCGGAACATTCAGTACTTC. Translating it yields CASSSRNIQYF.

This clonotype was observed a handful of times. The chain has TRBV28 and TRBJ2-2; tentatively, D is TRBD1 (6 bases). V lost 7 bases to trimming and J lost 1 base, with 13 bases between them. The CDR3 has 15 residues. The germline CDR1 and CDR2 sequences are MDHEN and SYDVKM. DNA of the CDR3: TGTGCCAGCAACCTCTGGACAGAGAACACCGGGGAGCTGTTTTTT. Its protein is CASNLWTENTGELFF.

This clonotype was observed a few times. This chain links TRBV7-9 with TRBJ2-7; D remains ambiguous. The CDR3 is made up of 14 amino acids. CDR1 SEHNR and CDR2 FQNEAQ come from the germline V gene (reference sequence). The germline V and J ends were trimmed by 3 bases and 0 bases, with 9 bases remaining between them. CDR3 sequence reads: CASSFDRSSYEQYF. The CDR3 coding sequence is TGTGCCAGCAGCTTTGACCGCAGCTCCTACGAGCAGTACTTC.

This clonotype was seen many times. The CDR3 sequence is CASTMGGNTGELFF. As DNA, the CDR3 is TGCGCCAGCACTATGGGGGGTAACACCGGGGAGCTGTTTTTT. The chain uses TRBV10-2 and TRBJ2-2; tentatively, D is TRBD2 (6 bases). Germline CDR1 is WSHSY and CDR2 is SAAADI. The CDR3 consists of 14 residues. V lost 7 bases and J 2 bases, leaving 11 bases between the germline ends.

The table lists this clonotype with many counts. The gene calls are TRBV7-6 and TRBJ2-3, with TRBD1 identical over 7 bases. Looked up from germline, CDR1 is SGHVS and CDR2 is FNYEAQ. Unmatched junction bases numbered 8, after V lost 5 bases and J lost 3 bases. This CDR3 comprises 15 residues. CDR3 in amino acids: CASSRRDRNTDTQYF. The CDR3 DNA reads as TGTGCCAGCAGCCGCCGGGACAGAAATACAGATACGCAGTATTTT.

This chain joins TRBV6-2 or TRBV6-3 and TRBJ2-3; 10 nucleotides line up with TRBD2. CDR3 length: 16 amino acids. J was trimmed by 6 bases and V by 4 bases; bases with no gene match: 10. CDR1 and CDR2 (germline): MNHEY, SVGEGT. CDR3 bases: TGTGCCAGCAGTTCCACTAGCGGGGCCCAGCGGGATACGCAGTATTTT. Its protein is CASSSTSGAQRDTQYF.

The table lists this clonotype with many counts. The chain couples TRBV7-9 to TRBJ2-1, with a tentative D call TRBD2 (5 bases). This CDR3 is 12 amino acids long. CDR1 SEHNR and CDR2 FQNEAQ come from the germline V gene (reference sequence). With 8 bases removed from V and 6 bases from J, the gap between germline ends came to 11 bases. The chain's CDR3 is CASARGINEQFF. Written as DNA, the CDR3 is TGTGCCAGCGCGAGAGGGATCAATGAGCAGTTCTTC.

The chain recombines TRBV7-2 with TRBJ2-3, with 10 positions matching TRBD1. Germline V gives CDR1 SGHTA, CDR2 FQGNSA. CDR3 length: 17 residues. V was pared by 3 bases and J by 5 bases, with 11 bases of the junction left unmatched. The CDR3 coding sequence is TGTGCCAGCAGCTTCCCCCAGCGGACAGGGGGGGGAGATACGCAGTATTTT. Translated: CASSFPQRTGGGDTQYF.

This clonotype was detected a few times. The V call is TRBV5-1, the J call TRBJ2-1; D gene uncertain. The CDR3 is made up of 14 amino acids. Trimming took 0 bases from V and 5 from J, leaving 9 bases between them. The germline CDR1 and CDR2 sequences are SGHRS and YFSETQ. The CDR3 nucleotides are TGCGCCAGCAGCTTGGACTGGACCAACAATGAGCAGTTCTTC. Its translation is CASSLDWTNNEQFF.

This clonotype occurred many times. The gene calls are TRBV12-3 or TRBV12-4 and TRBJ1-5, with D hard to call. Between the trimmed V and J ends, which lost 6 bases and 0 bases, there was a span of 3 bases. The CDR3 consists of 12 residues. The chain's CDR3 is CASRNSNQPQHF. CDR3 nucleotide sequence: TGTGCCAGCAGGAATAGCAATCAGCCCCAGCATTTT.

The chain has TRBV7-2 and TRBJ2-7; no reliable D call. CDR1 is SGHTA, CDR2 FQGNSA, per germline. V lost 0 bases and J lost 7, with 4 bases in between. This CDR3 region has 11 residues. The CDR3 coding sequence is TGTGCCAGCAGCTTAGCGCAGGAGCAGTACTTC. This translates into CASSLAQEQYF.

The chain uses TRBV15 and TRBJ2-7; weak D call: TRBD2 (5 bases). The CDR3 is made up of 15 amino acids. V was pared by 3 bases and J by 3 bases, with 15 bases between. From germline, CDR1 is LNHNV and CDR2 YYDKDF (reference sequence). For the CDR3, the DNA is TGTGCCACCAGCAGCTCCCGGGATTCCTACTACGAGCAGTACTTC. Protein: CATSSSRDSYYEQYF.

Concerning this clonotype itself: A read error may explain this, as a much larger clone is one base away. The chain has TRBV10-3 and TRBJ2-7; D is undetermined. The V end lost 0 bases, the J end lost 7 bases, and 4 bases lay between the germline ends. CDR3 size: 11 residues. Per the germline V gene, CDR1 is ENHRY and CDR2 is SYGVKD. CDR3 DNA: TGTGCCATCAGTGAGTCGTGTGAGCAGTACTTC. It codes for CAISESCEQYF.

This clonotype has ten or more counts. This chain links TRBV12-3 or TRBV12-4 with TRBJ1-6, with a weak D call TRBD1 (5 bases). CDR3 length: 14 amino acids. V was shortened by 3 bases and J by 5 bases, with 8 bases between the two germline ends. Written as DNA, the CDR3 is TGTGCCAGCAGTTTTCGGGGGAATAATTCACCCCTCCACTTT. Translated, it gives CASSFRGNNSPLHF.

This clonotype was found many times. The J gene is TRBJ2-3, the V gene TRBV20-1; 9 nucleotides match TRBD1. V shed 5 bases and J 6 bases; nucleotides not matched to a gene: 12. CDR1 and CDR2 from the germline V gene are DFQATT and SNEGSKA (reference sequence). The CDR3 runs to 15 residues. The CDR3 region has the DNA TGCAGTGCTTATATTCCGGGACAGGGTGTTGATACGCAGTATTTT. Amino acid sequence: CSAYIPGQGVDTQYF.

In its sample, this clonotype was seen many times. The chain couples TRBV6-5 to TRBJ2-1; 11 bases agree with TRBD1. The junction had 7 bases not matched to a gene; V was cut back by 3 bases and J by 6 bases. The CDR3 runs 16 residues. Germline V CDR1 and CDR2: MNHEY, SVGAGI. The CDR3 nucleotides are TGTGCCAGCAGTTATATCCCCGGGACAGGGGGCAATGAGCAGTTCTTC. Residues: CASSYIPGTGGNEQFF.

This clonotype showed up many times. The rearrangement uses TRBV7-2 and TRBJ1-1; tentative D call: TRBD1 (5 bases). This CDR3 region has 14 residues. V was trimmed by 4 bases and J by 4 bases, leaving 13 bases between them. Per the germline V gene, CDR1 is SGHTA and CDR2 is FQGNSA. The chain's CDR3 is CASSWGRAGTEAFF. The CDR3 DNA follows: TGTGCCAGCAGCTGGGGACGGGCGGGCACTGAAGCTTTCTTT.

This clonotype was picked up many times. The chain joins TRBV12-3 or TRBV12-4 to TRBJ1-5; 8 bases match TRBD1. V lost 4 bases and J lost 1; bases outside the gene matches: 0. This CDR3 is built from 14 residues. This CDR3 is CASSWDRSNQPQHF. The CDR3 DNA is TGTGCCAGCAGTTGGGACAGGAGCAATCAGCCCCAGCATTTT.

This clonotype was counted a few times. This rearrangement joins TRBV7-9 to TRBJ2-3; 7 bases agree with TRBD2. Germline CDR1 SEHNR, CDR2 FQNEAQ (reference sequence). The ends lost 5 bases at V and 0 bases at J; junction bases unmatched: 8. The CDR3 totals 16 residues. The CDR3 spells CASSPVGRGSTDTQYF. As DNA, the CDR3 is TGTGCCAGCAGCCCTGTCGGGCGGGGGAGCACAGATACGCAGTATTTT.

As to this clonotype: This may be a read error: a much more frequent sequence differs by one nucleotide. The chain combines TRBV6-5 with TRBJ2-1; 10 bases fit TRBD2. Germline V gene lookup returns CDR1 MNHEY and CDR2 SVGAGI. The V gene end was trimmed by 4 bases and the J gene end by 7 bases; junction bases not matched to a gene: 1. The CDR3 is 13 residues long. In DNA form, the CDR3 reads TGTGCCAGCAGTTCGACTAGCGGGAATGAGCAGTTCTTC. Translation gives CASSSTSGNEQFF.

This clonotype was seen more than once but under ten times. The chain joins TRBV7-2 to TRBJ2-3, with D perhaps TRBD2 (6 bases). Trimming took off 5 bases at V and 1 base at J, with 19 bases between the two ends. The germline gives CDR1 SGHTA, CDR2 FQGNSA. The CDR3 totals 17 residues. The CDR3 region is CASSPLGQEGGTDTQYF. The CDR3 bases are TGTGCCAGCAGCCCCTTGGGGCAGGAGGGCGGCACAGATACGCAGTATTTT.

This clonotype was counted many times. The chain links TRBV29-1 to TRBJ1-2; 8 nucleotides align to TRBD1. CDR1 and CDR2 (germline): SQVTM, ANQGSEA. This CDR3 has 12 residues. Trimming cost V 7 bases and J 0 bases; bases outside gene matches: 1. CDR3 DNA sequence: TGCAGCGGGACAGGGACTAACTATGGCTACACCTTC. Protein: CSGTGTNYGYTF. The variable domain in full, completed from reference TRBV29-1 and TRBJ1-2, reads SAVISQKPSRDICQRGTSLTIQCQVDSQVTMMFWYRQQPGQSLTLIATANQGSEATYESGFVIDKFPISRPNLTFSTLTVSNMSPEDSSIYLCSGTGTNYGYTFGSGTRLTVV.

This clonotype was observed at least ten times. CDR3 in DNA: TGCGCCAGCAGCTTCTACAGGGACGGGTCGCAGTATTTT. Its protein is CASSFYRDGSQYF. The chain links TRBV5-1 to TRBJ2-3; a possible D gene is TRBD1 (6 bases). The germline V gene encodes CDR1 SGHRS and CDR2 YFSETQ. This CDR3 is 13 amino acids long. The V end was cut by 2 bases, the J end by 10 bases, with 14 bases between. The full variable domain, in which reference TRBV5-1 and TRBJ2-3 provide the parts outside the CDR3, is KAGVTQTPRYLIKTRGQQVTLSCSPISGHRSVSWYQQTPGQGLQFLFEYFSETQRNKGNFPGRFSGRQFSNSRSEMNVSTLELGDSALYLCASSFYRDGSQYFGPGTRLTVL.